These T cell receptor beta chains were read from a single sample in a study of chronic HIV infection and antiretroviral therapy. A single record per CDR3 protein comes from TCRdb applying MiXCR to the 5' RACE reads. The sample shows 30,000 to 35,000 distinct CDR3 sequences, about 8.6% of them seen only once. The specimen sequenced was peripheral blood. These receptors were taken from an adult who had HIV and had not received antiretroviral therapy, or was an uninfected healthy control (not recorded which). Each CDR3 is given with its conserved first and last residue. Fields, in order: clone size, D gene, J gene, V gene, CDR3 DNA, CDR3 protein. A D gene is named only where the DNA matches it firmly. Clone sizes are given selectively: once, few, many, or a class where the clone is expanded.

abundance: many; d_gene: -; j_gene: TRBJ2-7; v_gene: TRBV20-1; CDR3nt: TGCAGTGCTTTTGACAGTATCTCCTACGAGCAGTACTTC; CDR3aa: CSAFDSISYEQYF
abundance: -; d_gene: -; j_gene: TRBJ2-1; v_gene: TRBV10-3; CDR3nt: TGTGCCATCAGTGAGTCGGCAGGGGCCTACAATGAGCAGTTCTTC; CDR3aa: CAISESAGAYNEQFF
abundance: few; d_gene: -; j_gene: TRBJ2-1; v_gene: TRBV6-2/TRBV6-3; CDR3nt: TGTGCCAGCAGAGTCCTAGGTACCTTCTACAATGAGCAGTTCTTC; CDR3aa: CASRVLGTFYNEQFF
abundance: many; d_gene: -; j_gene: TRBJ2-5; v_gene: TRBV10-2; CDR3nt: TGCGCCAGCAGTAGGAATCAGGCCCAAGAGACCCAGTACTTC; CDR3aa: CASSRNQAQETQYF
abundance: many; d_gene: TRBD1; j_gene: TRBJ2-5; v_gene: TRBV20-1; CDR3nt: TGCAGTGCTAGAGACACTGGACAGGCCCAAGAGACCCAGTACTTC; CDR3aa: CSARDTGQAQETQYF
abundance: many; d_gene: TRBD2; j_gene: TRBJ2-3; v_gene: TRBV6-1; CDR3nt: TGTGCCAGCAGTGGACTAGCGGGGGGGCCAGATACGCAGTATTTT; CDR3aa: CASSGLAGGPDTQYF
abundance: few; d_gene: TRBD2; j_gene: TRBJ2-1; v_gene: TRBV20-1; CDR3nt: TGCAGTGCTACCCCTAGCGGGAGCTTCGACAATGAGCAGTTCTTC; CDR3aa: CSATPSGSFDNEQFF
abundance: many; d_gene: -; j_gene: TRBJ2-7; v_gene: TRBV5-6; CDR3nt: TGTGCCAGCAGCTTGGGGGCATCCTACGAGCAGTACTTC; CDR3aa: CASSLGASYEQYF
abundance: medium-sized; d_gene: TRBD1; j_gene: TRBJ2-3; v_gene: TRBV18; CDR3nt: TGTGCCAGCTCAATGGGGACAGGGCGCACAGATACGCAGTATTTT; CDR3aa: CASSMGTGRTDTQYF
abundance: -; d_gene: -; j_gene: TRBJ1-3; v_gene: TRBV20-1; CDR3nt: TGCAGTGCTGCGCAGGGTTTTTCTGGAAACACCATATATTTT; CDR3aa: CSAAQGFSGNTIYF
abundance: -; d_gene: TRBD1; j_gene: TRBJ2-7; v_gene: TRBV9; CDR3nt: TGTGCCAGCAGCGACGGGGACAGGGGATCCTACGAGCAGTACTTC; CDR3aa: CASSDGDRGSYEQYF
abundance: many; d_gene: TRBD2; j_gene: TRBJ2-1; v_gene: TRBV7-8; CDR3nt: TGTGCCAGCAGCTTTATAGCGGGGGAACCCTACAATGAGCAGTTCTTC; CDR3aa: CASSFIAGEPYNEQFF
abundance: few; d_gene: -; j_gene: TRBJ2-7; v_gene: TRBV29-1; CDR3nt: TGCAGCGCCGGGGCCTCCTACGAGCAGTACTTC; CDR3aa: CSAGASYEQYF